This T cell receptor beta chain was documented in a study of T cell clones after liver transplantation. Across the study: Pre-transplant mixed lymphocyte reactions yielded third-party-reactive TCRbeta sequences as comparators for graft-donor-reactive sequences.

The table came from immunoSEQ multiplex PCR; TCRdb's copy has only in-frame clones and leaves some out. The data hold about 16,000 clones, with approximately 90% observed a single time. The TCR was taken from a human patient who received a liver transplant. These T cells may partly come from the graft donor. The source was CD8+ T cells from blood, collected about 46 months after liver transplant.

CDR3 in DNA: TGCGCCAGCAGCCCTTGGTCCGGGGGGGCAGATACGCAGTATTTT. It specifies CASSPWSGGADTQYF. This chain joins TRBV4-1 and TRBJ2-3, with TRBD2 identical over 8 bases. There are 15 residues in the CDR3. Germline V lookup: CDR1 MGHRA, CDR2 YSYEKL. Losses at the gene ends were 4 bases for V and 4 bases for J; bases not matched to a gene: 7.